Listed here are 22 T cell receptor beta chains from one sample, sequenced in a study of identical twins. TCRdb called the 5' RACE reads again in MiXCR, with one record for every CDR3 protein. The sample includes 410,000 or so distinct CDR3 sequences, around a sixth of them seen just once. The sample was naive T cells sorted from blood. The receptors were gathered from a man aged 50 to 59 in good health.

This clonotype has more than one count but fewer than ten. V is TRBV12-3 or TRBV12-4 and J is TRBJ2-2, with D uncertain. Between the trimmed V and J ends, which lost 7 bases and 4 bases, there was a span of 13 bases. The CDR3 is made up of 14 amino acids. The CDR3 DNA reads as TGTGCCAGCACGGCCCCCCCAGCCACCGGGGAGCTGTTTTTT. It codes for CASTAPPATGELFF.

The chain has TRBV10-3 and TRBJ1-5, with a weak D call TRBD1 (6 bases). The CDR3 totals 18 residues. Trimming left V 0 bases short and J 5 bases short, with 20 bases between. Looked up from germline, CDR1 is ENHRY and CDR2 is SYGVKD. The DNA of the CDR3 is TGTGCCATCAGTGAGTCGATTCTCGACGGGACATCGGATCAGCCCCAGCATTTT. Its translation is CAISESILDGTSDQPQHF.

The table lists this clonotype with many counts. The chain is built from TRBV18 and TRBJ1-1; D unclear. Germline CDR1 is KGHSH and CDR2 is LQKENI. The CDR3 runs 12 residues. Trimming cost V 3 bases and J 10 bases, with 12 bases left between them. This chain's CDR3 is CASSPGRLGAFF. The DNA for the CDR3 is TGTGCCAGCTCACCCGGACGGCTGGGAGCTTTCTTT.

This clonotype was recorded at least ten times. The chain has TRBV11-3 and TRBJ2-1, with D perhaps matching TRBD2 (6 bases). The CDR3 is 17 amino acids. Germline-derived CDR1 and CDR2 are SGHNT and YENEEA. V gave up 2 bases and J gave up 0 bases, with 14 bases separating them. This CDR3 is CASSLLRGLSSYNEQFF. The CDR3 coding sequence is TGTGCCAGCAGCTTATTGCGGGGTCTGAGCTCCTACAATGAGCAGTTCTTC.

This clonotype came up many times. This chain connects TRBV5-1 to TRBJ2-3; the match to TRBD1 covers 8 bases. Trimming removed 0 bases from V and 2 bases from J; junction bases left unmatched: 5. Germline lookup yields CDR1 SGHRS and CDR2 YFSETQ. The CDR3 covers 16 residues. In DNA, the CDR3 is TGCGCCAGCAGCTTGGGACAGGGGACTTACACAGATACGCAGTATTTT. Protein sequence: CASSLGQGTYTDTQYF. Filled out from reference TRBV5-1 and TRBJ2-3, the complete variable domain reads KAGVTQTPRYLIKTRGQQVTLSCSPISGHRSVSWYQQTPGQGLQFLFEYFSETQRNKGNFPGRFSGRQFSNSRSEMNVSTLELGDSALYLCASSLGQGTYTDTQYFGPGTRLTVL.

The chain recombines TRBV28 with TRBJ2-1, with 8 positions matching TRBD1. CDR3 length: 16 amino acids. V lost 6 bases to trimming and J lost 3 bases; unmatched junction nucleotides: 10. The V gene's germline CDR1 is MDHEN and CDR2 SYDVKM. The CDR3 DNA reads TGTGCCAGCAGCGAGCCCGGGACAGGATTCTACAATGAGCAGTTCTTC. It translates to CASSEPGTGFYNEQFF.

The sample holds many counts of this clonotype. The J gene is TRBJ2-7, the V gene TRBV10-3; TRBD1 aligns across 8 bases. The CDR3 covers 14 residues. Trimming removed 6 bases from V and 0 bases from J; junction bases left unmatched: 4. Germline loops: CDR1 ENHRY, CDR2 SYGVKD. This CDR3 is CAIRPTGASYEQYF. CDR3 sequence (DNA): TGTGCCATCAGACCGACAGGGGCCTCCTACGAGCAGTACTTC.

There are many counts of this clonotype. The V call is TRBV5-6, the J call TRBJ2-7, with 7 bases identical to TRBD1. Germline lookup yields CDR1 SGHDT and CDR2 YYEEEE. The CDR3 extends over 16 amino acids. The J segment lost 0 bases and the V segment lost 3 bases, leaving 9 bases of the junction unmatched. This CDR3 is CASSWMTGSSSYEQYF. The CDR3 DNA is TGTGCCAGCAGCTGGATGACAGGGTCGAGCTCCTACGAGCAGTACTTC. The full variable domain, completed using reference TRBV5-6 and TRBJ2-7, is DAGVTQSPTHLIKTRGQQVTLRCSPKSGHDTVSWYQQALGQGPQFIFQYYEEEERQRGNFPDRFSGHQFPNYSSELNVNALLLGDSALYLCASSWMTGSSSYEQYFGPGTRLTVT.

This clonotype appeared a single time. The chain uses TRBV4-2 and TRBJ2-5; 9 positions agree with TRBD2. The ends lost 0 bases at V and 2 bases at J; junction bases unmatched: 7. Per the germline V gene, CDR1 is LGHNA and CDR2 is YNFKEQ. The CDR3 has 17 residues. The CDR3 is CASSQDGGSGGQETQYF. Here the CDR3 DNA reads TGTGCCAGCAGCCAAGATGGTGGTAGCGGGGGTCAAGAGACCCAGTACTTC.

This clonotype was detected ten times or more. V is TRBV20-1 and J is TRBJ2-2; D is ambiguous. The CDR3 sequence is 15 residues long. Trimming removed 3 bases from V and 4 bases from J, with 15 bases in between. Germline V gene sequence: CDR1 DFQATT, CDR2 SNEGSKA (reference sequence). The CDR3 nucleotides read TGCAGTGCTAGGCCCGTAAATGCCGGCACCGGGGAGCTGTTTTTT. It yields the protein CSARPVNAGTGELFF.

This sequence joins TRBV2 and TRBJ2-7; 9 bases match TRBD1. The CDR3 is made up of 15 amino acids. The germline V gene encodes CDR1 SNHLY and CDR2 FYNNEI. Unmatched junction bases numbered 3, after V lost 2 bases and J lost 1 base. In nucleotides, the CDR3 is TGTGCCAGCAGTGAATCAGGGACAGGGTCCTACGAGCAGTACTTC. This translates into CASSESGTGSYEQYF. The variable domain in full, completed from reference TRBV2 and TRBJ2-7, reads EPEVTQTPSHQVTQMGQEVILRCVPISNHLYFYWYRQILGQKVEFLVSFYNNEISEKSEIFDDQFSVERPDGSNFTLKIRSTKLEDSAMYFCASSESGTGSYEQYFGPGTRLTVT.

The rearrangement links TRBV4-1 to TRBJ2-7, with 11 bases that match TRBD2. Germline V CDR1 and CDR2: MGHRA, YSYEKL. Germline trimming cut 1 base from V and 3 bases from J; bases unmatched to any gene: 2. The CDR3 extends over 15 amino acids. The CDR3 sequence is CASSQAGTSGYEQYF. Written as DNA, the CDR3 is TGCGCCAGCAGCCAAGCCGGGACTAGCGGCTACGAGCAGTACTTC.

This clonotype appeared many times. The CDR3 protein is CASSQVRGSNQPQHF. CDR3 nucleotides: TGTGCCAGCAGCCAAGTACGGGGCAGCAATCAGCCCCAGCATTTT. The chain has TRBV4-2 and TRBJ1-5; a possible D gene is TRBD1 (5 bases). V lost 1 base, J lost 1 base, and 8 bases lay in between. The CDR3 has 15 residues. Germline lookup yields CDR1 LGHNA and CDR2 YNFKEQ.

The chain recombines TRBV14 with TRBJ2-1; possible D gene TRBD2, 6 bases. V dropped 5 bases and J dropped 2 bases, with 7 bases sitting between them. This CDR3 contains 13 residues. Germline CDR1 and CDR2: SGHDN and FVKESK. The CDR3 DNA sequence: TGTGCCAGCAGCTGGGGGGCCTACAATGAGCAGTTCTTC. Protein: CASSWGAYNEQFF.

This clonotype has a count of ten or more. J is TRBJ2-7 and V is TRBV7-9; D uncertain. The V end was cut by 1 base, the J end by 5 bases, with 6 bases between. CDR3 size: 12 residues. Germline values: CDR1 SEHNR, CDR2 FQNEAQ (reference sequence). CDR3 coding DNA: TGTGCCAGCAGCTTAGTGACTCACGAGCAGTACTTC. Translated: CASSLVTHEQYF.

This clonotype was counted a few times. J is TRBJ1-5 and V is TRBV6-1; D is possibly TRBD1 (6 bases). The CDR3 has 15 amino acids. V dropped 6 bases and J dropped 3 bases, with 15 bases sitting between them. Germline V gene lookup returns CDR1 MNHNS and CDR2 SASEGT. As DNA, the CDR3 is TGTGCCAGCAGCCGGAGTGGACAGCCCAATCAGCCCCAGCATTTT. Translated, it gives CASSRSGQPNQPQHF.

The V gene is TRBV7-2, the J gene TRBJ2-3, with TRBD2 matching over 7 bases. Germline assignment: CDR1 SGHTA and CDR2 FQGNSA. The V segment lost 2 bases and the J segment 6 bases; nucleotides outside the gene matches: 5. This CDR3 spans 14 amino acids. The CDR3 DNA follows: TGTGCCAGCAGCTTAAACCCGGGGGGTGATACGCAGTATTTT. This sequence encodes CASSLNPGGDTQYF. Variable domain in full (rest from reference TRBV7-2 and TRBJ2-3): GAGVSQSPSNKVTEKGKDVELRCDPISGHTALYWYRQSLGQGLEFLIYFQGNSAPDKSGLPSDRFSAERTGGSVSTLTIQRTQQEDSAVYLCASSLNPGGDTQYFGPGTRLTVL.

The chain is built from TRBV30 and TRBJ2-6; 8 nucleotides line up with TRBD1. Germline V gene sequence: CDR1 GTSNPN, CDR2 SVGIG (reference sequence). J was trimmed by 1 base and V by 5 bases; bases with no gene match: 10. The CDR3 is made up of 17 amino acids. The CDR3 is CAWDPGGRRSGANVLTF. The CDR3 DNA follows: TGTGCCTGGGACCCAGGGGGCCGGCGGTCTGGGGCCAACGTCCTGACTTTC. The full variable domain, completed using reference TRBV30 and TRBJ2-6, is SQTIHQWPATLVQPVGSPLSLECTVEGTSNPNLYWYRQAAGRGLQLLFYSVGIGQISSEVPQNLSASRPQDRQFILSSKKLLLSDSGFYLCAWDPGGRRSGANVLTFGAGSRLTVL.

The chain combines TRBV3-1 with TRBJ2-1; D may be TRBD2 (6 bases). This CDR3 is 17 amino acids long. The V end lost 0 bases, the J end lost 3 bases, and 15 bases lay between the germline ends. Germline V CDR1 and CDR2: LGHDT, YNNKEL (reference sequence). The CDR3 region is CASSQDMAGPGYNEQFF. Written as DNA, the CDR3 is TGTGCCAGCAGCCAAGATATGGCGGGGCCTGGCTACAATGAGCAGTTCTTC.

The chain combines TRBV5-1 with TRBJ1-5; D not resolved. From germline, CDR1 is SGHRS and CDR2 YFSETQ. Trimming pared 0 bases from V and 2 bases from J, leaving 12 bases between. CDR3 length: 16 amino acids. CDR3 region: CASSLVKQDGNQPQHF. The CDR3 nucleotides are TGCGCCAGCAGCTTGGTTAAGCAGGATGGCAATCAGCCCCAGCATTTT.

The chain has TRBV4-1 and TRBJ1-5; D is ambiguous. The germline V gene encodes CDR1 MGHRA and CDR2 YSYEKL. V gave up 0 bases and J gave up 5 bases, with 8 bases separating them. The CDR3 consists of 14 residues. CDR3 protein: CASSQDEGYQPQHF. In DNA form, the CDR3 reads TGCGCCAGCAGCCAAGATGAAGGCTATCAGCCCCAGCATTTT.

The sample holds a few counts of this clonotype. The chain carries TRBV27 and TRBJ2-7; D unresolved. This CDR3 region has 13 residues. Trimming shortened V by 6 bases and J by 2 bases, and 11 bases separated the two germline ends. Germline V gene lookup returns CDR1 MNHEY and CDR2 SMNVEV (reference sequence). This chain's CDR3 is CASRSQIPYEQYF. In nucleotides, the CDR3 is TGTGCCAGCAGATCACAAATTCCCTACGAGCAGTACTTC.